Reported below is one T cell receptor (beta chain). These data come from a study of blood T cell repertoires in COVID-19. Study-wide background: From T cells, B-cell-depleted T cells, or PBMCs came the material, which was cDNA or gDNA.

Participants spanned ages about 18 to 95 years and resided in 24 US areas. In the source study's methods: Nucleated cell number was recorded as an estimate derived from reference gene primer amplification. The method was immunoSEQ multiplex PCR; TCRdb's version includes in-frame clones alone and lacks a portion of them. The DNA was the basis for D and trimming; V, J and clone size are from that table. The sample lists 360,000 or so clones, 83% occurring once. V trimming: 2 bases; J trimming: 1 base; junction bases outside the gene matches: 5. Germline CDR1 is LGHNA and CDR2 is YSLEER. The CDR3 covers 15 residues.

The TCR comes from a woman aged 45-60 years who had recovered from COVID-19. Source material: PBMCs or T cells enriched from blood (not recorded which). This chain uses TRBV4-3 with TRBJ2-7; TRBD1 matches at 7 bases. Written as DNA, the CDR3 is TGCGCCAGCAGCCAAACGACGACAGGGTCCTACGAGCAGTACTTC. Translation gives CASSQTTTGSYEQYF.